This TCR beta chain was retrieved from a study of blood T cells in healthy people across ages. The CDR3 length is 15 residues. From germline, CDR1 is SGHRS and CDR2 YFSETQ. V was shortened by 6 bases and J by 3 bases, with 18 bases between the two germline ends. A second PCR of 7 to 11 cycles used a sample-barcoded 5' primer and a J-beta primer mix. A tag from a template-switch adaptor with 12 random nucleotides marked each cDNA molecule. A single record per CDR3 protein comes from TCRdb applying MiXCR to the 5' RACE reads. The sample contains approximately 780,000 distinct CDR3 sequences, about 26% of which appear only once. Ranging in age from about 6 to 95, the donors were healthy Caucasian individuals from Russia. Every donor provided around 9.5 milliliters of peripheral blood. The same sample was also used in a study of T cells of mothers and their children. That report notes: Overlap measured in related mother-child pairs was slightly, non-significantly higher than in unrelated pairs.

The receptor was derived from a boy younger than 18 in good health. V and J are TRBV5-1 and TRBJ1-1; no definite D call. The sample taken for sequencing was blood. The CDR3 DNA sequence: TGCGCCAGCAAGAGTCCCAATCCTGGGGACACTGAAGCTTTCTTT. Translation gives CASKSPNPGDTEAFF.